This T cell receptor beta chain was documented in a study of cytomegalovirus exposure and HLA in healthy donors. Study-level findings and limits: TCR beta V- and J-gene trimming, according to a later analysis, was linked to a missense DCLRE1C variant. The Asian-associated ancestry cluster reportedly had fewer N-insertions than the roughly 670-donor mean in a later analysis.

Use of 60 Vbeta and 13 Jbeta primers characterized the PCR. Measured with immunoSEQ multiplex PCR; TCRdb has only the in-frame clones, and not every one. The table records 160,000 or so clones, 65% to 80% of them present only once. The CDR3 runs to 15 residues. Germline assignment: CDR1 SQVTM and CDR2 ANQGSEA. The trim removed 2 bases at V and 3 bases at J, leaving 8 bases unmatched. Notes on this clone: What it recognizes is unknown.

This receptor was identified in a woman between 40 and 55 years old in good health and CMV-seropositive. The chain couples TRBV29-1 to TRBJ2-3, with TRBD1 matching 7 bases. Sequenced input: PBMCs. The CDR3 sequence is CSVENRGKRTDTQYF. In nucleotides, the CDR3 is TGCAGCGTTGAAAACAGGGGTAAAAGGACAGATACGCAGTATTTT.